In this sample, the clone carrying this T cell receptor (beta chain) turned up a few times. Researchers used genomic DNA as the template to profile TCR beta VDJ and CDR3. Via MiXCR, TCRdb re-called the reads, giving one row per CDR3 protein. The table shows around 190,000 distinct CDR3 sequences, with 45% to 60% occurring only once. This entry is derived from a study of CD8+CD57+ T cells in acquired aplastic anemia. Study details: When averaged, DNA from sorted CD4+ and CD8+ cells came to 2.5 to 4 ug.

Selection for sequencing was limited to patients who had shown CD8+CD57+ cell expansion by flow cytometry. Trimming took off 7 bases at V and 7 bases at J, with 16 bases between the two ends. The CDR3 runs to 13 residues. Germline V gives CDR1 LNHDA, CDR2 SQIVND (reference sequence). Sequenced: sorted CD4+, CD8+, or CD8+CD57+ T cells (not recorded which) from PBMCs. This sequence joins TRBV19 and TRBJ1-2; no clear D gene. This clonotype was sampled from a human donor with aplastic anemia. The CDR3 loop is CASTSDGHGGYTF. CDR3 sequence (DNA): TGTGCCAGTACCTCGGACGGTCACGGTGGCTACACCTTC.